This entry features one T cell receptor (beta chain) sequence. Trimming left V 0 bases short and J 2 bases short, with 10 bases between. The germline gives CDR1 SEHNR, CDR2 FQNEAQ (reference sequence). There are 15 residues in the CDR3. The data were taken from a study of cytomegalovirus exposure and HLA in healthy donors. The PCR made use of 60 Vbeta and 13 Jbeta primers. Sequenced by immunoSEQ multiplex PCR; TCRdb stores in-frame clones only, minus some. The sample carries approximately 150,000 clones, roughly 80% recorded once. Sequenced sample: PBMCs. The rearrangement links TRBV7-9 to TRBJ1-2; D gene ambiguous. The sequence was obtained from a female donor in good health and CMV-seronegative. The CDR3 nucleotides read TGTGCCAGCAGCTTAGCGTCCAGTCTCAACTATGGCTACACCTTC. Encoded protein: CASSLASSLNYGYTF.